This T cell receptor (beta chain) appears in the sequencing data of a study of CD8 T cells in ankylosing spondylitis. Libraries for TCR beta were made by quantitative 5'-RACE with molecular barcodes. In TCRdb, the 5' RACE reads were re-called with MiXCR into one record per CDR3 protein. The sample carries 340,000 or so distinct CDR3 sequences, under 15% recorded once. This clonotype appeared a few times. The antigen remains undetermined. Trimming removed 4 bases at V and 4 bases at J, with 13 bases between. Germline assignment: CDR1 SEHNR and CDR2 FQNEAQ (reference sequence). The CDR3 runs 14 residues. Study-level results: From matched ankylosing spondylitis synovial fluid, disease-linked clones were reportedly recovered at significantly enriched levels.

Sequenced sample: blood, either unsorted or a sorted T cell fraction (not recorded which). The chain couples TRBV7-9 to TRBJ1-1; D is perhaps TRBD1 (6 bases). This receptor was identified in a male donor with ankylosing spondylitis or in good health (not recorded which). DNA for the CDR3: TGTGCCAGCAGCTCCAGACAGGCGGGCACTGAAGCTTTCTTT. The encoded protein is CASSSRQAGTEAFF.